Below, 3 T cell receptor beta chains from the same sample are listed, as sequenced in a study of blood T cell repertoires in COVID-19. Here immunoSEQ multiplex PCR was the method, and the copy in TCRdb shows in-frame clones only, minus some. Among around 260,000 clones listed, 86% were seen once. Material for sequencing was peripheral blood. These TCRs come from a man aged 35 to 55 who had recovered from COVID-19.

The J gene is TRBJ2-1, the V gene TRBV4-1; TRBD2 agrees at 7 bases. Germline-derived CDR1 and CDR2 are MGHRA and YSYEKL. V dropped 5 bases and J dropped 5; count of bases not matched to a gene: 12. The CDR3 runs to 16 residues. The CDR3 DNA sequence: TGCGCCAGCAGCATAATAGCCGGGAGGACCGACAATGAGCAGTTCTTC. Translating gives CASSIIAGRTDNEQFF.

The chain employs TRBV29-1 and TRBJ2-3, with 12 bases identical to TRBD2. This CDR3 has 15 residues. V gave up 5 bases and J gave up 4 bases; unmatched junction bases: 7. CDR1 is SQVTM, CDR2 ANQGSEA, per germline. CDR3 in DNA: TGCAGCGTTAGACGACTAGCGGGAGTGCCAGATACGCAGTATTTT. Its translation is CSVRRLAGVPDTQYF.

V is TRBV29-1 and J is TRBJ2-2, with a tentative D call TRBD2 (5 bases). Germline CDR1 SQVTM, CDR2 ANQGSEA. Trimming stripped 6 bases from V and 2 bases from J, with 10 bases between. This CDR3 has 13 residues. CDR3 amino acids: CSVAGVNTGELFF. The DNA of the CDR3 is TGCAGCGTAGCCGGGGTTAACACCGGGGAGCTGTTTTTT.